This T cell receptor beta chain was captured by sequencing in a study of post-analysis software for immune sequencing data. Background on the study: Clinical courses comprised relapsing-remitting, secondary progressive and progressive-relapsing multiple sclerosis. Whole-study findings and limits: Samples from a shared batch, those prepared together, strongly co-clustered by F measure. In patients, TRBV5-6, TRBV5-1 and TRBV20-1 belonged to roughly 5 TRBV segments found more frequently than in controls.

In this sample, this clonotype turned up many times. Its antigen is undetermined. CDR1 and CDR2 from the germline V gene are LGHDT and YNNKEL (reference sequence). V lost 4 bases and J lost 15; bases outside the gene matches: 8. The CDR3 runs to 12 residues. Unique molecular identifiers were carried by the TCR beta cDNA libraries. TCRdb reprocessed the PCR reads via MiXCR and lists one record per CDR3 protein. The sample records about 200,000 distinct CDR3 sequences, approximately 28% being singletons. The gene calls are TRBV3-1 and TRBJ2-1; 8 positions match TRBD1. The sequenced material came from blood. This clonotype originated in a girl under 18 with multiple sclerosis. The CDR3 loop reads CASSLGQGRTFF. The DNA of the CDR3 is TGTGCCAGCAGCCTTGGACAGGGCCGAACGTTCTTC.